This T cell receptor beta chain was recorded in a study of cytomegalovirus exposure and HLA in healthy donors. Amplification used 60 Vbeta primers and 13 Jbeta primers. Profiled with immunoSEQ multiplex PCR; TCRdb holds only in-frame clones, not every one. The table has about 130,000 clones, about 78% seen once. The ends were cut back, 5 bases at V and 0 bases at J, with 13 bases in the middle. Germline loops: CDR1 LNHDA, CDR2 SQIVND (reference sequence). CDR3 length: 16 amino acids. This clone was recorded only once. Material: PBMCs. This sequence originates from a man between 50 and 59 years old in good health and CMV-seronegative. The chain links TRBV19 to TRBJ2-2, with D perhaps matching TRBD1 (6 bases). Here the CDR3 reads CASSLRDTPNTGELFF. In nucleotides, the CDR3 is TGTGCCAGTAGTCTCCGGGACACACCGAACACCGGGGAGCTGTTTTTT.